This T cell receptor beta chain originates from a study of cytomegalovirus exposure and HLA in healthy donors. Use of 60 Vbeta and 13 Jbeta primers characterized the PCR. The table came from immunoSEQ multiplex PCR; TCRdb's copy has only in-frame clones and leaves some out. The sample includes some 120,000 clones, around 74% seen only once; the top ten take 5.5% to 7%. The table lists this clone with a count of one. This CDR3 is built from 17 residues. This clonotype was obtained from a man aged 40-49 years in good health and CMV-seropositive. Sequencing used PBMCs. V gene TRBV21-1 combines with J gene TRBJ1-1. TRBV21-1 is listed as a pseudogene. The CDR3 loop reads CASSNRREVWVNTEAFF. The CDR3 bases are TGTGCCAGCAGCAATAGGAGGGAGGTTTGGGTGAACACTGAAGCTTTCTTT.